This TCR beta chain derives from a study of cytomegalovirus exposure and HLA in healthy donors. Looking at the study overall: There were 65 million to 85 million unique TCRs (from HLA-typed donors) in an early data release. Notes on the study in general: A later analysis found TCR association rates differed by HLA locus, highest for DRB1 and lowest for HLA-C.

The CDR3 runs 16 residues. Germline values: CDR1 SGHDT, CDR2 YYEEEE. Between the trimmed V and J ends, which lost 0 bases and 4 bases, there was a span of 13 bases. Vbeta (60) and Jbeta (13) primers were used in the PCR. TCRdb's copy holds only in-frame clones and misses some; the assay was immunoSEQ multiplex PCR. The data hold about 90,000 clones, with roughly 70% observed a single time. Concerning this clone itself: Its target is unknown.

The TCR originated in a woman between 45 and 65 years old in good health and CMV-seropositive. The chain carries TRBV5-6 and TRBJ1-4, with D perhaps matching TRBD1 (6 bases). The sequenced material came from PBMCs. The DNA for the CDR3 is TGTGCCAGCAGCTTGGTGGGGGCGCAGGTTAATGAAAAACTGTTTTTT. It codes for CASSLVGAQVNEKLFF.